Following are 10 T cell receptor beta chains from one sample sequenced in a study of blood T cell repertoires in COVID-19. Assay used: immunoSEQ multiplex PCR; TCRdb lists only in-frame clones, some missing. The sample yields some 140,000 clones, roughly 80% seen once. Input material: PBMCs or T cells enriched from blood (not recorded which). The receptors here all came from a man in his forties with acute COVID-19.

The chain joins TRBV19 to TRBJ2-2; D not resolved. The germline CDR1 and CDR2 sequences are LNHDA and SQIVND (reference sequence). This CDR3 contains 14 residues. V lost 5 bases, J lost 0 bases, and 7 bases lay in between. CDR3 nucleotides: TGTGCCAGTAGTTTGGGCTCGAACACCGGGGAGCTGTTTTTT. Residues: CASSLGSNTGELFF.

This clone was seen once. This sequence joins TRBV3-1 (or the pseudogene TRBV3-2) and TRBJ1-2; 7 nucleotides agree with TRBD1. Germline assignment: CDR1 LGHDT and CDR2 YNNKEL (reference sequence). The length of the CDR3 is 15 residues. The trim removed 1 base at V and 2 bases at J, leaving 4 bases unmatched. CDR3 nucleotide sequence: TGTGCCAGCAGCCAAGTACCGGGACAGAACTATGGCTACACCTTC. Amino acids: CASSQVPGQNYGYTF.

For the CDR3, the DNA is TGTGCCAGCGGTAATCTAGAGGGACTAGCGGGATCAGATACGCAGTATTTT. Residues: CASGNLEGLAGSDTQYF. V usage is TRBV19 and J usage is TRBJ2-3; 13 nucleotides line up with TRBD2. V lost 9 bases to trimming and J lost 4 bases; unmatched junction nucleotides: 13. The CDR3 sequence is 17 residues long. The germline gives CDR1 LNHDA, CDR2 SQIVND (reference sequence).

V gene TRBV27 combines with J gene TRBJ2-1, with 9 bases matching TRBD2. CDR3 length: 14 amino acids. Looked up from germline, CDR1 is MNHEY and CDR2 is SMNVEV (reference sequence). Trimming removed 2 bases from V and 7 bases from J; junction bases left unmatched: 3. The CDR3 reads CASSLPSGRNEQFF. The CDR3 nucleotides read TGTGCCAGCAGTTTACCGAGCGGGAGGAATGAGCAGTTCTTC.

The J gene is TRBJ2-7, the V gene TRBV20-1, with no clear D. V shed 0 bases and J shed 9 bases, with 9 bases lying between them. CDR1 is DFQATT, CDR2 SNEGSKA, per germline (reference sequence). CDR3 length: 11 amino acids. In DNA form, the CDR3 reads TGCAGTGCTAGAGATCTAGGCCCGCAGTACTTC. Translating it yields CSARDLGPQYF.

The chain links TRBV3-1 (or the pseudogene TRBV3-2) to TRBJ2-3; maybe TRBD2 (5 bases). From germline, CDR1 is LGHDT and CDR2 YNNKEL (reference sequence). The length of the CDR3 is 14 residues. The germline V and J ends were trimmed by 4 bases and 4 bases, with 12 bases remaining between them. The CDR3 region is CASSRSSGADTQYF. CDR3 DNA: TGTGCCAGCAGCCGATCGTCCGGGGCAGATACGCAGTATTTT.

This clone was observed once. The rearrangement uses TRBV9 and TRBJ1-2, with TRBD1 as a possible D gene (6 bases). V lost 0 bases and J lost 4, with 13 bases in between. Germline CDR1 is SGDLS and CDR2 is YYNGEE. The CDR3 length is 15 residues. The CDR3 here is CASSVAGAVGYGYTF. The CDR3 region has the DNA TGTGCCAGCAGCGTAGCAGGGGCGGTAGGCTATGGCTACACCTTC.

The J gene is TRBJ2-7, the V gene TRBV29-1; 7 bases align to TRBD2. The V segment lost 4 bases and the J segment 3 bases; nucleotides outside the gene matches: 12. Germline CDR1 reads SQVTM; CDR2 reads ANQGSEA. The CDR3 sequence is 15 residues long. Here the CDR3 DNA reads TGCAGCGTTGTAACCTGGGAGGGTCGAGGCTACGAGCAGTACTTC. Its translation is CSVVTWEGRGYEQYF.

This clone was recorded only once. The rearrangement joins TRBV19 to TRBJ1-6; D not resolved. V shed 2 bases and J shed 0 bases, with 14 bases lying between them. Germline-derived CDR1 and CDR2 are LNHDA and SQIVND (reference sequence). This CDR3 has 18 amino acids. The DNA of the CDR3 is TGTGCCAGTAGTATACAAAGGCGGCTCAGCTCCTATAATTCACCCCTCCACTTT. This gives the protein CASSIQRRLSSYNSPLHF. Together with reference TRBV19 and TRBJ1-6, the CDR3 gives the full variable domain: DGGITQSPKYLFRKEGQNVTLSCEQNLNHDAMYWYRQDPGQGLRLIYYSQIVNDFQKGDIAEGYSVSREKKESFPLTVTSAQKNPTAFYLCASSIQRRLSSYNSPLHFGNGTRLTVT.

The chain uses TRBV28 and TRBJ2-7, with 8 bases matching TRBD1. Trimming at V came to 6 bases and at J to 2 bases, leaving 9 bases not matched to a gene. The CDR3 extends over 15 amino acids. The germline V gene encodes CDR1 MDHEN and CDR2 SYDVKM. The chain's CDR3 is CASRSPSDRAYEQYF. CDR3 DNA sequence: TGTGCCAGCAGATCTCCTTCGGACAGGGCCTACGAGCAGTACTTC.